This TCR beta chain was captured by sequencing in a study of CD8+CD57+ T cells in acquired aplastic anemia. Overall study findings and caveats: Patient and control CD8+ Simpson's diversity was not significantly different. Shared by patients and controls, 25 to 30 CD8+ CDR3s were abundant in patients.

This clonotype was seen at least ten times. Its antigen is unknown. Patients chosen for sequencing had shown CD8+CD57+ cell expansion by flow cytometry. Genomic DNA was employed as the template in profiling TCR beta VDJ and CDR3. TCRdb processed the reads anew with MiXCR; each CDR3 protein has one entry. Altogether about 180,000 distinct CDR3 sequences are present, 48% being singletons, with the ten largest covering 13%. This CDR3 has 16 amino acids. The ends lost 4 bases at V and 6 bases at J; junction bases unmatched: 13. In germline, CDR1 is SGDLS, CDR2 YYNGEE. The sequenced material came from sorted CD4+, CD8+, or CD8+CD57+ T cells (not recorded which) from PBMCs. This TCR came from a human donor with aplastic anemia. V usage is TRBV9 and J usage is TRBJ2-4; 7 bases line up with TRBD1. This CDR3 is CASSPRQGLSGNIQYF. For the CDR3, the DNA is TGTGCCAGCAGCCCCAGACAGGGATTGTCTGGAAACATTCAGTACTTC.